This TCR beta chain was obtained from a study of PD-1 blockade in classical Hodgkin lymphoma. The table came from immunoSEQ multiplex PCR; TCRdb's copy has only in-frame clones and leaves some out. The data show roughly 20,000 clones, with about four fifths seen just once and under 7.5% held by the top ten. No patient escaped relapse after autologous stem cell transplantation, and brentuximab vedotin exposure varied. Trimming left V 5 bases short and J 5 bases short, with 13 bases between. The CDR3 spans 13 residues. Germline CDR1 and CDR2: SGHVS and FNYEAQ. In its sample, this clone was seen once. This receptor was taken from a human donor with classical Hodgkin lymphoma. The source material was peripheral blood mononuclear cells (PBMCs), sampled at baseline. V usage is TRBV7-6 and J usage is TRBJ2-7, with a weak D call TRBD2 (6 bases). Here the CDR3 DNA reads TGTGCCAGCAGCCCCTCGGACTACAACGAGCAGTACTTC. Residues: CASSPSDYNEQYF.